The entry below describes one T cell receptor beta chain. Its antigen has not been determined. No clone much larger than this one lies a single base away; base qualities are absent. This entry comes from a study of OX40 agonist ivuxolimab in advanced cancers. A note on the overall study: Ivuxolimab was an agonistic, fully human IgG2 monoclonal antibody directed against OX40 (CD134), a costimulatory receptor. The dose-escalation cohort was roughly 80% male with a mean age of roughly 62 years, ranging from roughly 23 to 90. Partial responses were achieved by three dose-escalation patients, of whom one had hepatocellular carcinoma and two had cutaneous melanoma. Among the roughly 50 dose-escalation patients, around 19 had hepatocellular carcinoma, approximately 15 melanoma, 9 renal cell carcinoma and 9 head and neck cancer. Patients were allowed to have had prior anti-PD-1, anti-PD-L1 or anti-CTLA-4 therapy, and around 40% of the dose-escalation patients had previously received checkpoint inhibitors. Intravenous ivuxolimab was administered to patients every 2 weeks at six dose levels: 0.01, 0.1, 0.3, 1.5, 3 and 10 mg/kg. The paper describes the monotherapy dose-escalation part (N = 52 patients) of the phase I trial of ivuxolimab. Peripheral TCRbeta sequencing aimed to test whether ivuxolimab altered TCR sequence diversity and caused clonal T-cell expansion.

The trial excluded patients who had a history of autoimmune disease or who were on systemic immunosuppression. Peripheral blood for TCR sequencing was drawn from every dose cohort at baseline, at cycle 4 day 1 and at cycle 7 day 1. The samples were taken from a phase I, first-in-human, multicenter, open-label dose-escalation trial of ivuxolimab. Adults with locally advanced or metastatic melanoma, renal cell, hepatocellular, or head and neck squamous cell carcinoma were enrolled in the trial. Before TCR sequencing, CD4+ T cells and CD8+ T cells from peripheral blood were sorted into separate populations. The CDR3 contains 15 residues, cysteine and phenylalanine counted. Of all the DNA, just the CDR3 is kept, 45 bases in frame from base 1. The germline V gene encodes CDR1 MDHEN and CDR2 SYDVKM. Deletion took 4 bases off V and 4 bases off J, with a span of 13 bases between the germline ends. Genomic DNA was extracted from sorted cells for sequencing of the TCRbeta CDR3 region. The immunoSEQ Assay was used to sequence the TCRbeta CDR3 regions. TCRdb limited this immuneACCESS table to in-frame rearrangements with V and J called. A share of clones is missing; checked studies link under half to unresolved V genes, and the rest is unexplained. Across this sample there are about 68,000 clones, with 75% to 85% seen only once. In total, the top ten clones hold around 1.5% of the sample.

Study-wide conclusions, independent of this receptor: At doses of 0.1 to 3.0 mg/kg, clonal expansion of both CD4+ and CD8+ blood T cells was observed from baseline to week 6. Low levels of normalized T-cell clonal expansion were also seen in some patients who did not respond. The antigen specificity of the peripheral T cells that underwent clonal expansion was not determined. In the 0.1-3.0 mg/kg groups, partial responders were among the patients with the lowest normalized peripheral clonal expansion, particularly in CD8+ T cells. After ivuxolimab, CD8+ T cells had more expanded clones than CD4+ T cells on average.

The clonotype originates from an adult with an advanced solid tumor such as melanoma, head and neck, liver or kidney cancer. Source: CD4+ or CD8+ T cells sorted from blood, taken in a trial of the OX40 agonist ivuxolimab. The chain joins TRBV28 to TRBJ1-4; TRBD1 is a possible D gene, resting on 6 matching bases. Read as DNA, the sequence is TGTGCCAGCAGTTACAGGGCACCCGATAATGAAAAACTGTTTTTT. It specifies CASSYRAPDNEKLFF.